Listed here is a single T cell receptor beta chain. No antigen is known for it. These data originate in a study of T cell responses to AZD1222 COVID-19 vaccine. Broader study findings: Only a handful of AZD1222 recipients were seropositive at baseline. Close to half of spike-specific TCRs reportedly recognize unmutated variant regions.

Germline lookup yields CDR1 SGHTA and CDR2 FQGNSA. CDR3 size: 14 residues. Trimming stripped 5 bases from V and 3 bases from J, with 10 bases between. Profiling relied on immunoSEQ multiplex PCR, and the TCRdb table lists in-frame clones only, not all of them. The repertoire holds 75,000 to 85,000 clones, with roughly nine tenths as singletons. The material sequenced was peripheral blood, taken 28 days after the second AZD1222 dose. The receptor comes from an adult who received the AZD1222 COVID-19 vaccine. V usage is TRBV7-2 and J usage is TRBJ2-2; D ambiguous. CDR3 nucleotides: TGTGCCAGCAGCATCCGGTGGGACACCGGGGAGCTGTTTTTT. Amino acids: CASSIRWDTGELFF.